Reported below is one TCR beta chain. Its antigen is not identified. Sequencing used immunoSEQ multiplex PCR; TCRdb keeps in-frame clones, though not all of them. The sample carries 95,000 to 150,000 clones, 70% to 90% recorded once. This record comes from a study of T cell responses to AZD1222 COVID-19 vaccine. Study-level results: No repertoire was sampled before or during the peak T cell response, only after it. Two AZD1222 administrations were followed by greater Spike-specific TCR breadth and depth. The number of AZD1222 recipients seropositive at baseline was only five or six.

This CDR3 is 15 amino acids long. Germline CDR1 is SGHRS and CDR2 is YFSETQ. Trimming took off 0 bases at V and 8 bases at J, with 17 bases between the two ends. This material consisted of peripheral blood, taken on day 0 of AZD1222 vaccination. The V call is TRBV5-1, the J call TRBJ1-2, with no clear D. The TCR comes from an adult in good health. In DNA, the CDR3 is TGCGCCAGCAGCTTGGTGGCAGGTGATCAACTAGGCTACACCTTC. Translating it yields CASSLVAGDQLGYTF.